The T cell receptor beta chain under discussion was sequenced for a study of patients and donors after allogeneic stem cell transplantation. The CDR3 consists of 14 residues. Deletions cut 2 bases from V and 0 bases from J, with 10 bases between. Germline assignment: CDR1 DFQATT and CDR2 SNEGSKA (reference sequence). This clonotype was observed a few times. TCRdb called the RT-PCR reads again in MiXCR, with one record for every CDR3 protein. The sample holds approximately 160,000 distinct CDR3 sequences, approximately 25% seen once. This clonotype was sampled from a human donor who was either an allogeneic HSCT recipient or a stem cell or donor lymphocyte infusion donor (not recorded which). It is not recorded whose cells these are; they may come from a transplant donor. The sequenced material came from blood, either unsorted or a sorted T cell fraction (not recorded which). The V gene is TRBV20-1, the J gene TRBJ1-1; a weak D match, TRBD1 (6 bases). Here the CDR3 DNA reads TGCAGTGCTAGAACAGGGACGGTGAACACTGAAGCTTTCTTT. It yields the protein CSARTGTVNTEAFF.